A single T cell receptor (beta chain) is shown here with its context. This table comes from immunoSEQ multiplex PCR, and its TCRdb copy is limited to in-frame clones, with some not included. The table lists around 300,000 clones, approximately 89% of them singletons. In assigning cohorts, the study relied on participant-reported clinical history. The study counted Cohort 3 donors as recovered given two negative PCRs, clearance, or symptom resolution. This specimen belongs to a study of blood T cell repertoires in COVID-19. Overall study: Acute and convalescent COVID-19 specimens originated in the United States, Italy and Spain. T cells, B-cell-depleted T cells, or PBMCs provided the cDNA or gDNA that served as material.

The source is a man younger than 40 who had recovered from COVID-19. Material: PBMCs or T cells enriched from blood (not recorded which).

The CDR3 DNA reads as TGCGCCAGCAGCTTTGGCATGTCTAACACTGAAGCTTTCTTT. Translating it yields CASSFGMSNTEAFF. This rearrangement joins TRBV5-1 to TRBJ1-1, with D uncertain. The germline gives CDR1 SGHRS, CDR2 YFSETQ. The CDR3 runs 14 residues. V was cut by 2 bases and J by 2 bases, with 10 bases left in between.